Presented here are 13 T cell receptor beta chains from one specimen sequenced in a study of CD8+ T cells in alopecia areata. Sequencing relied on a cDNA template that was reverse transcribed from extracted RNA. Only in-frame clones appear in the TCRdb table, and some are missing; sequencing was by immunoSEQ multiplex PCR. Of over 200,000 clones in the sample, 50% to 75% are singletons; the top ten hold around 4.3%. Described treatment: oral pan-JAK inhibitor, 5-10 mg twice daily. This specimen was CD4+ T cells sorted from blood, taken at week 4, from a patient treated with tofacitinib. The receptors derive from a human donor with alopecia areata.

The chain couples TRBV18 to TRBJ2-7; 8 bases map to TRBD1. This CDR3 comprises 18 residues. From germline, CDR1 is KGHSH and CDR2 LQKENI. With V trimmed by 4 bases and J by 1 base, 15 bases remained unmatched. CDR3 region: CASSRIPSGQGESYEQYF. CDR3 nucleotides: TGTGCCAGCTCACGCATACCCTCCGGACAGGGAGAATCCTACGAGCAGTACTTC.

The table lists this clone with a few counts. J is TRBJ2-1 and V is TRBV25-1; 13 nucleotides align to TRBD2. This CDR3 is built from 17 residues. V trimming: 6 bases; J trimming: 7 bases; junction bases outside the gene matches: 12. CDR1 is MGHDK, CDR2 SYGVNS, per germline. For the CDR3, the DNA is TGTGCCAGCAGCCCCCTAACTAGCGGGGGGGCTGGGAATGAGCAGTTCTTC. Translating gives CASSPLTSGGAGNEQFF. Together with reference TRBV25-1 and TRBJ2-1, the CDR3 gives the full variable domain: EADIYQTPRYLVIGTGKKITLECSQTMGHDKMYWYQQDPGMELHLIHYSYGVNSTEKGDLSSESTVSRIRTEHFPLTLESARPSHTSQYLCASSPLTSGGAGNEQFFGPGTRLTVL.

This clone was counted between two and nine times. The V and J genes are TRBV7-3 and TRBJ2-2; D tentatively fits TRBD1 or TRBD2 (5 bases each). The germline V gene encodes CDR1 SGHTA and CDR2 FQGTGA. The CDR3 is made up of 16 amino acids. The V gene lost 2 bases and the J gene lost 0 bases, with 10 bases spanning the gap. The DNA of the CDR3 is TGTGCCAGCAGCTTAGGGGGAAGGTCGAACACCGGGGAGCTGTTTTTT. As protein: CASSLGGRSNTGELFF.

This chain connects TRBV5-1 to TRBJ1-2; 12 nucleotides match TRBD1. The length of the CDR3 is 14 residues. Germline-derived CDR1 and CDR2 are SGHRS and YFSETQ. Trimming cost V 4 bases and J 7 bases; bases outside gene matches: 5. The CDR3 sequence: CASSGGTGGGGYTF. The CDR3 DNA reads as TGCGCCAGCAGCGGCGGGACAGGGGGCGGTGGCTACACCTTC.

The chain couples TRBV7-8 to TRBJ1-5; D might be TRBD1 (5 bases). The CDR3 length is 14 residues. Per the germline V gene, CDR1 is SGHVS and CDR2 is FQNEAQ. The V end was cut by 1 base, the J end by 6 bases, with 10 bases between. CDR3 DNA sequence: TGTGCCAGCAGCTTAGAAAGGGGACGTCAGCCCCAGCATTTT. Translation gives CASSLERGRQPQHF.

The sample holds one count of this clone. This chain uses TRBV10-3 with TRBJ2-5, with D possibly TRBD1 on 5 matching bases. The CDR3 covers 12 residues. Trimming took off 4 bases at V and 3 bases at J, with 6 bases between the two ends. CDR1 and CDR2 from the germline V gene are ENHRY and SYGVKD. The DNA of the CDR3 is TGTGCCATCAGTGGCAGGGAAGAGACCCAGTACTTC. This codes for CAISGREETQYF.

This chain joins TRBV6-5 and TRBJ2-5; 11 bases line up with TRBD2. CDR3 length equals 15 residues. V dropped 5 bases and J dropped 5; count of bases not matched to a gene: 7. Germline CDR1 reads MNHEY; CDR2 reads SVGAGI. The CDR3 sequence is CASSRGTSGRETQYF. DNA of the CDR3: TGTGCCAGCAGTCGGGGGACTAGCGGAAGGGAGACCCAGTACTTC.

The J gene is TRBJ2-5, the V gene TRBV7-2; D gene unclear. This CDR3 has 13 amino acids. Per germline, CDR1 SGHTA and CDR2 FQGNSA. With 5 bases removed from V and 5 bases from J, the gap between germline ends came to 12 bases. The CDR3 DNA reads TGTGCCAGCAGCGACTCTACGAGGGAGACCCAGTACTTC. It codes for CASSDSTRETQYF.

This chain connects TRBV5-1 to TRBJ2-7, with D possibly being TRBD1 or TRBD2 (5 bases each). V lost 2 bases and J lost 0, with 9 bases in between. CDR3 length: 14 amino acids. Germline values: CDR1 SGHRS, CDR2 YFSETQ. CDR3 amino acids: CASSFAGASYEQYF. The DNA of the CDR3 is TGCGCCAGCAGCTTCGCCGGGGCCTCCTACGAGCAGTACTTC.

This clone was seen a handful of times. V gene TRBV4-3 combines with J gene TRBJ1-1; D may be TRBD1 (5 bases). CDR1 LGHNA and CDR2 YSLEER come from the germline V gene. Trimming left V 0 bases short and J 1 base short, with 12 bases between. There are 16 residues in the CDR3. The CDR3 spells CASSQELGDSNTEAFF. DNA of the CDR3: TGCGCCAGCAGCCAAGAATTAGGGGACTCGAACACTGAAGCTTTCTTT.

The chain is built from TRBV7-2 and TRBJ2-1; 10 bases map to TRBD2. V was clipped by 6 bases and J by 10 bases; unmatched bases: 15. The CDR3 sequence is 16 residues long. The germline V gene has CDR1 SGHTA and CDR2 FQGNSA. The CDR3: CASRLTALAGGREQFF. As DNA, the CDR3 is TGTGCCAGCAGACTTACCGCATTAGCGGGGGGCAGGGAGCAGTTCTTC.

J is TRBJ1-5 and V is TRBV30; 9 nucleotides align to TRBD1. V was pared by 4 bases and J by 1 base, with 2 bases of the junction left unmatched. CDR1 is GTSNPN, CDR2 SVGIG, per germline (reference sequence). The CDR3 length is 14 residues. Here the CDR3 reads CAWNRGLSNQPQHF. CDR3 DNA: TGTGCCTGGAACAGGGGGCTCAGCAATCAGCCCCAGCATTTT.

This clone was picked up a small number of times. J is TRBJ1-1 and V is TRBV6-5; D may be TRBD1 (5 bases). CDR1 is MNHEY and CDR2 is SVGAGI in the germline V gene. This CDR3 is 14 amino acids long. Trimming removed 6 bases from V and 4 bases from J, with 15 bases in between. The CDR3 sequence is CASSTRDSITEAFF. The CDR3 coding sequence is TGTGCCAGCAGCACTCGGGACTCGATCACTGAAGCTTTCTTT.